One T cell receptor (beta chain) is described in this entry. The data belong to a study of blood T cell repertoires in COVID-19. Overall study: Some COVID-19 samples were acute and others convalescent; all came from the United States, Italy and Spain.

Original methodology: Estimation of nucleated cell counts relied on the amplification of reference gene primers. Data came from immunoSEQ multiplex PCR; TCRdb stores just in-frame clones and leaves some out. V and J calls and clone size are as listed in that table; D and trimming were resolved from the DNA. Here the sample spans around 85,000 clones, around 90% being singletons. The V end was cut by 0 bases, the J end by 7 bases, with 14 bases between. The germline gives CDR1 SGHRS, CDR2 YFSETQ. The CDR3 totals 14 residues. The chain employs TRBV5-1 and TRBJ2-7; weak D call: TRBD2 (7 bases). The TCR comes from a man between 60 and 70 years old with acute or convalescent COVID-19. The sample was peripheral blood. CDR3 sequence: CASSLDGGRREQYF. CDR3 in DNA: TGCGCCAGCAGCTTGGACGGGGGGCGTAGAGAGCAGTACTTC. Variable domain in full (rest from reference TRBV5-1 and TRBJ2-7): KAGVTQTPRYLIKTRGQQVTLSCSPISGHRSVSWYQQTPGQGLQFLFEYFSETQRNKGNFPGRFSGRQFSNSRSEMNVSTLELGDSALYLCASSLDGGRREQYFGPGTRLTVT.